This T cell receptor beta chain was sequenced in a study of blood T cell repertoires in COVID-19. Study in general: Spain, Italy and the United States supplied samples that represented acute and convalescent COVID-19. Nucleic acid was either cDNA or gDNA, and it came from T cells, B-cell-depleted T cells, or PBMCs.

Using immunoSEQ multiplex PCR, the repertoire was profiled, and TCRdb retains in-frame clones only, with some absent. The sample carries 200,000 to 250,000 clones, 89% recorded once. V dropped 4 bases and J dropped 5 bases, with 17 bases sitting between them. This CDR3 contains 15 residues. Germline V lookup: CDR1 LGHNA, CDR2 YNFKEQ. What was sequenced was peripheral blood. The rearrangement joins TRBV4-2 to TRBJ2-5, with D hard to call. The receptor was derived from a man aged 55-75 years who had recovered from COVID-19. The DNA of the CDR3 is TGTGCCAGCAGCCCCCATTTCGAGGTATCGGAGACCCAGTACTTC. Translated: CASSPHFEVSETQYF.